Given below is one TCR beta chain in context. What it recognizes is unknown. TCRdb keeps only in-frame clones here, not all; method: immunoSEQ multiplex PCR. The sample has about 47,000 clones; about four fifths are singletons. The data originate from a study of T cell responses to AZD1222 COVID-19 vaccine. Regarding the study as a whole: Baseline seropositivity characterized only 5 to 7 AZD1222 recipients. Targeting of unmutated variant regions was reportedly seen in nearly half of spike-specific TCRs.

J lost 3 bases, V lost 2 bases, and 3 bases had no gene match. CDR1 is MGHRA, CDR2 YSYEKL, per germline. The CDR3 covers 14 residues. This receptor was taken from an adult who received the MenACWY meningococcal vaccine as a control. The chain recombines TRBV4-1 with TRBJ2-7; 8 bases align to TRBD1. Here the sequenced sample was peripheral blood, taken 28 days after the second dose of the MenACWY control vaccine. The chain's CDR3 is CASSQTTGGYEQYV. CDR3 DNA: TGCGCCAGCAGCCAAACTACAGGGGGCTACGAGCAGTACGTC.